The clone carrying this TCR beta chain was picked up many times. This CDR3 has 14 amino acids. The V and J ends lost 2 bases and 3 bases, in that order; junction bases with no gene match: 2. Germline CDR1 is KGHSH and CDR2 is LQKENI. Unique molecular identifiers featured in how the TCRbeta library was prepared. A single record per CDR3 protein comes from TCRdb applying MiXCR to the PCR reads. The sample has 550,000 to 600,000 distinct CDR3 sequences, 20% to 25% seen once. The data stem from a study of T-cell reconstitution after alpha-beta-depleted transplantation in children. This clonotype was obtained from a boy under three years old who had a stem cell transplant for acute myeloid leukemia, so the T cells may come from the graft donor. The chain uses TRBV18 and TRBJ2-7, with 9 bases fitting TRBD1. The sample in question was PBMCs, mostly from graft donor cells, obtained 360 days after TCRalphabeta/CD19-depleted stem cell transplant. CDR3 bases: TGTGCCAGCTCACCAAGGACAGGGGACTACGAGCAGTACTTC. Translating gives CASSPRTGDYEQYF.